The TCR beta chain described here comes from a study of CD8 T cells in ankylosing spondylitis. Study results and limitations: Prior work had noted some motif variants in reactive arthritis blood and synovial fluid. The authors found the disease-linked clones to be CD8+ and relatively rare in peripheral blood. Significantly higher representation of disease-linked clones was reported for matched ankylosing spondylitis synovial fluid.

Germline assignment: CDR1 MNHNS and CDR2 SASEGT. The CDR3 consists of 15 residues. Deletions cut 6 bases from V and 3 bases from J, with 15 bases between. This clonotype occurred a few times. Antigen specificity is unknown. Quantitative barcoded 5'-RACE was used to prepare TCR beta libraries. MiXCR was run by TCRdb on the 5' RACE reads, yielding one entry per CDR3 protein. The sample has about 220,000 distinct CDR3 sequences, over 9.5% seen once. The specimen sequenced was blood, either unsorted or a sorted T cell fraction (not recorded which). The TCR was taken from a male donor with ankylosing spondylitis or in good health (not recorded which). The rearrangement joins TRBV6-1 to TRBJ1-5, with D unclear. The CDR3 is CASSSDGRPNQPQHF. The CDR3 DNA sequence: TGTGCCAGCAGCTCGGACGGGAGGCCCAATCAGCCCCAGCATTTT.